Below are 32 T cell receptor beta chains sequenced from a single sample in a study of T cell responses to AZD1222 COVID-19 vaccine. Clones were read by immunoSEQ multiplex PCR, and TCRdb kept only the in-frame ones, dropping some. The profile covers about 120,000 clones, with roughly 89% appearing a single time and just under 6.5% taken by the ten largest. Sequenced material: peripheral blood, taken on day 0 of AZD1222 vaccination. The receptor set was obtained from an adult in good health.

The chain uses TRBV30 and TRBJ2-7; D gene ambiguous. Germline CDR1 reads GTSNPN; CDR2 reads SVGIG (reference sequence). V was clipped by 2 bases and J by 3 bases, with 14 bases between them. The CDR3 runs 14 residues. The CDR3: CAWSPSRRRYEQYF. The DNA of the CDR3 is TGTGCCTGGAGTCCCTCCCGCAGGCGCTACGAGCAGTACTTC.

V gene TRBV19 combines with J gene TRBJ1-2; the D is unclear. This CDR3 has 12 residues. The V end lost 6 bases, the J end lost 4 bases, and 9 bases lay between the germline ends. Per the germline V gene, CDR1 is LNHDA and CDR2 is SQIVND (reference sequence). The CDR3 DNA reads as TGTGCCAGTAGCGATCAGACCTATGGCTACACCTTC. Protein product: CASSDQTYGYTF.

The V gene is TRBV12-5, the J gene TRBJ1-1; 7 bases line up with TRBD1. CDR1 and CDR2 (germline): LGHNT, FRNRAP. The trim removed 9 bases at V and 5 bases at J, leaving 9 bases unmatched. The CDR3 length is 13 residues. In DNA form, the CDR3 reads TGTGCTAGCCCAACAGGGGCCGGTACTGAAGCTTTCTTT. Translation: CASPTGAGTEAFF. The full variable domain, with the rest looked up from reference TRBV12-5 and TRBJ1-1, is DARVTQTPRHKVTEMGQEVTMRCQPILGHNTVFWYRQTMMQGLELLAYFRNRAPLDDSGMPKDRFSAEMPDATLATLKIQPSEPRDSAVYFCASPTGAGTEAFFGQGTRLTVV.

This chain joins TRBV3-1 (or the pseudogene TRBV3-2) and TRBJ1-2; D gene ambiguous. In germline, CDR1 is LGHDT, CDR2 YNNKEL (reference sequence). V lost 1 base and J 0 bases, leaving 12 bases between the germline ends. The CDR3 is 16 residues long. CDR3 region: CASSQVRVSANYGYTF. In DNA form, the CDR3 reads TGTGCCAGCAGCCAAGTTCGGGTTTCAGCTAACTATGGCTACACCTTC.

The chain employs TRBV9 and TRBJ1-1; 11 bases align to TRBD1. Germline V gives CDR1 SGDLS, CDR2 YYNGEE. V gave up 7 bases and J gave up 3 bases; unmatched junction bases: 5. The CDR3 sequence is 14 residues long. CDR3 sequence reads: CASGGGQGDTEAFF. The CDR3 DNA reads TGTGCCAGCGGTGGGGGACAGGGGGACACTGAAGCTTTCTTT.

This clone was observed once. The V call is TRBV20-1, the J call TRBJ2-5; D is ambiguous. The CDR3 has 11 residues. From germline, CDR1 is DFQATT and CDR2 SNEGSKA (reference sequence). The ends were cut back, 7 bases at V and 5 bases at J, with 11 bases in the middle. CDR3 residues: CSVSDRETQYF. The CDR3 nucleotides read TGCAGTGTCTCGGACCGGGAGACCCAGTACTTC.

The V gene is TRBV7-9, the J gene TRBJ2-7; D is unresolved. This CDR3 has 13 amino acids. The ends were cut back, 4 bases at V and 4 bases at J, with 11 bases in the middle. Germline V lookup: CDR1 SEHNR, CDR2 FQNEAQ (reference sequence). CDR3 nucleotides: TGTGCCAGCAGCTCCCCCGCCAGTTACGAGCAGTACTTC. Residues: CASSSPASYEQYF.

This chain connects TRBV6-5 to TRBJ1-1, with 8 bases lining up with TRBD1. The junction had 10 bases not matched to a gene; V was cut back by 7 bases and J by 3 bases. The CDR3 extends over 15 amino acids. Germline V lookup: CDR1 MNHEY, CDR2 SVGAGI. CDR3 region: CASTQSDRGDTEAFF. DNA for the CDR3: TGTGCCAGCACCCAAAGCGACAGGGGAGACACTGAAGCTTTCTTT.

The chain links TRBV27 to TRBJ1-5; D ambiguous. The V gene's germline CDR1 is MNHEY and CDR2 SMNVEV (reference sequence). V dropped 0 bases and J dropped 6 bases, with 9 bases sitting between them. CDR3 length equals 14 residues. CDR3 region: CASSLSFRVQPQHF. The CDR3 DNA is TGTGCCAGCAGTTTATCTTTCCGTGTTCAGCCCCAGCATTTT.

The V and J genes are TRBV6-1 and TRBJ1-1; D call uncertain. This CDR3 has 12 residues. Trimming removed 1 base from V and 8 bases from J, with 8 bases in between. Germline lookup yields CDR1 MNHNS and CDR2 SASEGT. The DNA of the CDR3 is TGTGCCAGCAGTGAAGGAAGGATAGAAGCTTTCTTT. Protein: CASSEGRIEAFF.

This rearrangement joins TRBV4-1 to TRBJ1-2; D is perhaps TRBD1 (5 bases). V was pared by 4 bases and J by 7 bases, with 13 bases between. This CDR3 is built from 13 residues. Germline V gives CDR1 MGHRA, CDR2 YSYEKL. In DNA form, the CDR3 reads TGCGCCAGCAGCCCGGGACTCCGAGCTGGCTACACCTTC. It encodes CASSPGLRAGYTF.

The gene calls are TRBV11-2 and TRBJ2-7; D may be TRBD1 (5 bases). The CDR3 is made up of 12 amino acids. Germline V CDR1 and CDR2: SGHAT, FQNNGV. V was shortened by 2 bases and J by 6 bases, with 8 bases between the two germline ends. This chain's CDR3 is CASSLSGFEQYF. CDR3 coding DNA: TGTGCCAGCAGCTTATCAGGGTTCGAGCAGTACTTC.

Written as DNA, the CDR3 is TGTGCCAGCAGCCAAGGCAGGACTAGCGGGGGGCCTACCTACGAGCAGTACTTC. This translates into CASSQGRTSGGPTYEQYF. The chain carries TRBV4-2 and TRBJ2-7; 14 bases align to TRBD2. Unmatched junction bases numbered 7, after V lost 1 base and J lost 2 bases. The CDR3 totals 18 residues. From germline, CDR1 is LGHNA and CDR2 YNFKEQ.

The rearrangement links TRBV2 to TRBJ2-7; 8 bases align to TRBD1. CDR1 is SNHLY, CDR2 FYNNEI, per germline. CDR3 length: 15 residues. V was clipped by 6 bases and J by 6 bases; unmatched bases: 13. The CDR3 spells CASSFYQGADGEQYF. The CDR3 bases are TGTGCCAGCAGCTTTTATCAGGGGGCGGATGGCGAGCAGTACTTC.

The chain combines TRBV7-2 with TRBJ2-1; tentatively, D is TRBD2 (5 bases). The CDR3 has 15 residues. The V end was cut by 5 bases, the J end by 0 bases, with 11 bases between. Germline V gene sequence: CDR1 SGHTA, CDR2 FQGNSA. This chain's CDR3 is CASSPSGSSYNEQFF. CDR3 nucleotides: TGTGCCAGCAGCCCGAGCGGTAGCTCCTACAATGAGCAGTTCTTC.

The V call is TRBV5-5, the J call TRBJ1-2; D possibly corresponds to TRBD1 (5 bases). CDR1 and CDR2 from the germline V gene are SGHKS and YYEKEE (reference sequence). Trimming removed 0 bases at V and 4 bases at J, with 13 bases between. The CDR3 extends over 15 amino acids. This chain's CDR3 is CASSLGGGESYGYTF. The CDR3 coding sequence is TGTGCCAGCAGCTTGGGCGGGGGGGAATCCTATGGCTACACCTTC.

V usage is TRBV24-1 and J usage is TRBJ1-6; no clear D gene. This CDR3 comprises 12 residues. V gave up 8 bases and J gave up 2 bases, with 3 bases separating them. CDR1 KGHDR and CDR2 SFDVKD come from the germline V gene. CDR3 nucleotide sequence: TGTGCCACCATCCCCTATAATTCACCCCTCCACTTT. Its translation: CATIPYNSPLHF.

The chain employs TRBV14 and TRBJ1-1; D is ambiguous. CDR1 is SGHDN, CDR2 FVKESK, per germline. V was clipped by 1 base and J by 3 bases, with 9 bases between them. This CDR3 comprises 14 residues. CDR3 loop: CASSQGWMDTEAFF. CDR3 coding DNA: TGTGCCAGCAGCCAAGGGTGGATGGACACTGAAGCTTTCTTT.

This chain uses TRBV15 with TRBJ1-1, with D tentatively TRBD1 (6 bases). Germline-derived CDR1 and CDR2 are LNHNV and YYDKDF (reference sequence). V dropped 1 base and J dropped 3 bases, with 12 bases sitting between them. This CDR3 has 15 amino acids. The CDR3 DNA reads TGTGCCACCAGCAGAGTTGGCGCAGGGGACACTGAAGCTTTCTTT. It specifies CATSRVGAGDTEAFF.

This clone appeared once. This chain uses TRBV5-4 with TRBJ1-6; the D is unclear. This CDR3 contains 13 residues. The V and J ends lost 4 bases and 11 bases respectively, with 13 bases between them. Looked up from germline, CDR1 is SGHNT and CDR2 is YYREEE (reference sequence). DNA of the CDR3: TGTGCCAGCAGCCCGACGAGCAGTACACCCCTCCACTTT. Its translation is CASSPTSSTPLHF.

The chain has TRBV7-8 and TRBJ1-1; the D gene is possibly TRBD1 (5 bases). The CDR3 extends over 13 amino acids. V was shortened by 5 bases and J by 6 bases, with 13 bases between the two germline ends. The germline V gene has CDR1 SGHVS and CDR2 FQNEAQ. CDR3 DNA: TGTGCCAGCAGCCTGGGGGGTGTGGCTGAAGCTTTCTTT. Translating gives CASSLGGVAEAFF.

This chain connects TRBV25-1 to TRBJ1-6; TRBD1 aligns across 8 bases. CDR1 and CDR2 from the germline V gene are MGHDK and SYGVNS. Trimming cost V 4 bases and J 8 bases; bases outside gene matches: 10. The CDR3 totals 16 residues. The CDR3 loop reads CASSGPGQAAHSPLHF. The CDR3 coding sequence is TGTGCCAGCAGTGGACCGGGACAGGCTGCCCATTCACCCCTCCACTTT.

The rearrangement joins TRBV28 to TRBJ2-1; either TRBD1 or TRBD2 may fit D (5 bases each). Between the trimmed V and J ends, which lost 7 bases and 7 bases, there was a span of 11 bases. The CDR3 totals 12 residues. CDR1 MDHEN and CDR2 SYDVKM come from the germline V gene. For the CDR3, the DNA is TGTGCCAGCACCCTGAGGGGAAATGAGCAGTTCTTC. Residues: CASTLRGNEQFF.

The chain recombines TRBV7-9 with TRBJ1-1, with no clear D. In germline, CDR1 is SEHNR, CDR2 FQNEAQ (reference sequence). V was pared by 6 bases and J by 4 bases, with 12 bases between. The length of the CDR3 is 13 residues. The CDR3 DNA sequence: TGTGCCAGCAGGGACGGGAAGTCCACTGAAGCTTTCTTT. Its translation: CASRDGKSTEAFF.

DNA for the CDR3: TGTGCCAGCAGCTTAATACAGGGGGCCGGGGCTTTCTTT. Its protein product is CASSLIQGAGAFF. The chain carries TRBV7-2 and TRBJ1-1, with 9 bases matching TRBD1. Germline V gives CDR1 SGHTA, CDR2 FQGNSA. The CDR3 covers 13 residues. V gave up 2 bases and J gave up 11 bases; unmatched junction bases: 6.

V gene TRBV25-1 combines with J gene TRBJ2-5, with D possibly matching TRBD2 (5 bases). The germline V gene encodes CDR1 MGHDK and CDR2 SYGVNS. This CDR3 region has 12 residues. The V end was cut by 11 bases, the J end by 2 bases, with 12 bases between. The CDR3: CASVGSQETQYF. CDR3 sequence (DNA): TGTGCCTCTGTAGGGAGTCAAGAGACCCAGTACTTC.

The CDR3 sequence is CASSRPRQRATNEKLFF. CDR3 DNA: TGTGCCAGCAGCCGACCCAGACAGCGCGCAACTAATGAAAAACTGTTTTTT. The J gene is TRBJ1-4, the V gene TRBV7-9, with D possibly TRBD1 on 5 matching bases. V lost 5 bases and J 0 bases, leaving 16 bases between the germline ends. Germline values: CDR1 SEHNR, CDR2 FQNEAQ (reference sequence). The CDR3 length is 17 residues.

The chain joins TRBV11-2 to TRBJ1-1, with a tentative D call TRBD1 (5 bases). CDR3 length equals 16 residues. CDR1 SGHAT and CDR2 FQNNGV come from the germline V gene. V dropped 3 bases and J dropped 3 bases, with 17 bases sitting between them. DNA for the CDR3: TGTGCCAGCAGCTTCCCTTTGGGGGTTTGGTACACTGAAGCTTTCTTT. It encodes CASSFPLGVWYTEAFF.

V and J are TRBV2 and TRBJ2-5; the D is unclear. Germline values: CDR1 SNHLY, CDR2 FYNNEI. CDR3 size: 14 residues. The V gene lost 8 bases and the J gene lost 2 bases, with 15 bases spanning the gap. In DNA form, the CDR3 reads TGTGCCAGCGTCATCCGTCCTGGTCAAGAGACCCAGTACTTC. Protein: CASVIRPGQETQYF.

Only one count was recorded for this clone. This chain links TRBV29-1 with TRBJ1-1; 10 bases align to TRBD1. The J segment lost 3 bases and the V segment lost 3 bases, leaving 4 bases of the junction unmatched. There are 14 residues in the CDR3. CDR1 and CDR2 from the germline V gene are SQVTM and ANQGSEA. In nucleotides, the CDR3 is TGCAGCGTTGAGGGACAGGGGTGGGACACTGAAGCTTTCTTT. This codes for CSVEGQGWDTEAFF.

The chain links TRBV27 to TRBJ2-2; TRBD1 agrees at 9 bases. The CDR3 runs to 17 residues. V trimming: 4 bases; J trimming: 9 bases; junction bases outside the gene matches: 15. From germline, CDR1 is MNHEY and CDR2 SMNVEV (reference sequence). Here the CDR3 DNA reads TGTGCCAGCAGTTCCAATCACAGGGGGCTTTCTCTCCGGGAGCTGTTTTTT. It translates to CASSSNHRGLSLRELFF.

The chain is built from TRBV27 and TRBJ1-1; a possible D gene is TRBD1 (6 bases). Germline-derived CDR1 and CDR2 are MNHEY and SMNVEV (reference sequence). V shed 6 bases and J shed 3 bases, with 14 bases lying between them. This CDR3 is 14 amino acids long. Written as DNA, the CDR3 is TGTGCCAGCAGGGACAGCCGCTCATACACTGAAGCTTTCTTT. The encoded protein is CASRDSRSYTEAFF.